Each of the 30 T cell receptor beta chains below was sequenced from the same sample in a study of T cell responses to AZD1222 COVID-19 vaccine. Method: immunoSEQ multiplex PCR; TCRdb's copy keeps in-frame clones and lacks some. The table records about 200,000 clones, 90% to 95% of them present only once. The source material was peripheral blood, sampled on day 0 of MenACWY control vaccination. The origin of the receptors is an adult in good health.

V is TRBV27 and J is TRBJ1-6, with TRBD1 matching 10 bases. With 1 base clipped from V and 7 bases from J, the junction kept 10 bases outside the gene matches. Germline V gives CDR1 MNHEY, CDR2 SMNVEV (reference sequence). This CDR3 contains 18 residues. In DNA, the CDR3 is TGTGCCAGCAGTTTATTCCCGGATAGACAGGGGGCAAATTCACCCCTCCACTTT. It encodes CASSLFPDRQGANSPLHF.

This clone has a handful of counts. V gene TRBV21-1 combines with J gene TRBJ1-6; whether TRBD1, the table's D call, matches the DNA was not checked. TRBV21-1 is reported as a pseudogene. CDR3 size: 18 residues. CDR3 loop: CASSKVGDGGHDNSPLHF. CDR3 nucleotides: TGTGCCAGCAGCAAAGTAGGGGATGGCGGACACGATAATTCACCCCTCCACTTT.

This sequence joins TRBV6-2 or TRBV6-3 and TRBJ2-7; no reliable D call. V was pared by 2 bases and J by 0 bases, with 8 bases between. Germline V gene sequence: CDR1 MNHEY, CDR2 SVGEGT. The CDR3 is 14 amino acids. The CDR3, as DNA: TGTGCCAGCAGTTACGGACGCCTCTCCTACGAGCAGTACTTC. Translation: CASSYGRLSYEQYF.

This chain uses TRBV19 with TRBJ1-4; 7 positions agree with TRBD1. Germline assignment: CDR1 LNHDA and CDR2 SQIVND (reference sequence). The J segment lost 3 bases and the V segment lost 4 bases, leaving 5 bases of the junction unmatched. The length of the CDR3 is 15 residues. In DNA, the CDR3 is TGTGCCAGTAGTAAAAACAGGGGACCTAATGAAAAACTGTTTTTT. Translating gives CASSKNRGPNEKLFF.

The genes are TRBV7-9 and TRBJ1-3; 8 nucleotides align to TRBD1. Germline V gives CDR1 SEHNR, CDR2 FQNEAQ (reference sequence). J was trimmed by 0 bases and V by 5 bases; bases with no gene match: 6. The CDR3 sequence is 16 residues long. The CDR3 nucleotides read TGTGCCAGCAGCGGCAGGGACAGGACCTCTGGAAACACCATATATTTT. It translates to CASSGRDRTSGNTIYF.

To note about this clone: The same CDR3 is also encoded by other DNA sequences in this sample. V usage is TRBV5-5 and J usage is TRBJ1-3; D gene ambiguous. Germline assignment: CDR1 SGHKS and CDR2 YYEKEE (reference sequence). Deletions cut 1 base from V and 0 bases from J, with 8 bases between. The CDR3 spans 15 residues. The CDR3 DNA is TGTGCCAGCAGCTTGTGGGTGAGCTCTGGAAACACCATATATTTT. Protein sequence: CASSLWVSSGNTIYF.

This clone was counted once. V is TRBV3-1 (or the pseudogene TRBV3-2) and J is TRBJ2-5, with D possibly TRBD2 on 6 matching bases. The germline V and J ends were trimmed by 2 bases and 1 base, with 8 bases remaining between them. This CDR3 region has 14 residues. Germline CDR1 and CDR2: LGHDT and YNNKEL (reference sequence). The chain's CDR3 is CASSQRGLQETQYF. CDR3 bases: TGTGCCAGCAGCCAACGGGGACTCCAAGAGACCCAGTACTTC.

The rearrangement joins TRBV7-9 to TRBJ1-5, with 8 bases lining up with TRBD1. Trimming cost V 5 bases and J 7 bases; bases outside gene matches: 7. The CDR3 has 14 amino acids. From germline, CDR1 is SEHNR and CDR2 FQNEAQ (reference sequence). CDR3 sequence: CASSLGQGTQPQHF. As DNA, the CDR3 is TGTGCCAGCAGCCTTGGACAGGGCACCCAGCCCCAGCATTTT.

The V call is TRBV9, the J call TRBJ2-1; the match to TRBD2 covers 12 bases. Germline V gives CDR1 SGDLS, CDR2 YYNGEE. Germline trimming cut 4 bases from V and 9 bases from J; bases unmatched to any gene: 14. The CDR3 spans 17 residues. The DNA of the CDR3 is TGTGCCAGCAGCACAAATTCCTGGACTAGCGGGGAGCTTGAGCAGTTCTTC. This encodes CASSTNSWTSGELEQFF.

The rearrangement uses TRBV12-3 or TRBV12-4 and TRBJ1-2; TRBD1 might be the D (6 bases). V shed 2 bases and J shed 12 bases, with 13 bases lying between them. The CDR3 consists of 12 residues. CDR3 bases: TGTGCCAGCAGTTTATCTGCAGGGGAAAACACCTTC. This translates into CASSLSAGENTF.

This chain uses TRBV6-2 or TRBV6-3 with TRBJ1-1; D is unresolved. Germline-derived CDR1 and CDR2 are MNHEY and SVGEGT. The CDR3 has 13 residues. V dropped 5 bases and J dropped 8 bases, with 15 bases sitting between them. The CDR3 bases are TGTGCCAGCAGTATATACGGAGGCGGAGAAGCTTTCTTT. This gives the protein CASSIYGGGEAFF.

The rearrangement links TRBV7-8 to TRBJ1-6; 9 nucleotides match TRBD1. The germline V gene has CDR1 SGHVS and CDR2 FQNEAQ. CDR3 length: 18 amino acids. With 5 bases clipped from V and 1 base from J, the junction kept 9 bases outside the gene matches. The CDR3 here is CASSRDRDLVSYNSPLHF. CDR3 nucleotide sequence: TGTGCCAGCAGCCGGGACAGGGACCTTGTGTCCTATAATTCACCCCTCCACTTT.

Only one count was recorded for this clone. This CDR3 is CASSSRVNSNQPQHF. The CDR3 nucleotides are TGTGCCAGCAGTTCGCGAGTTAATAGCAATCAGCCCCAGCATTTT. The rearrangement uses TRBV6-5 and TRBJ1-5; D gene uncertain. The CDR3 length is 15 residues. CDR1 is MNHEY, CDR2 SVGAGI, per germline. V lost 4 bases and J lost 0, with 10 bases in between.

This chain joins TRBV6-5 and TRBJ1-5, with D tentatively TRBD1 (5 bases). Germline CDR1 is MNHEY and CDR2 is SVGAGI. CDR3 length: 15 residues. V lost 6 bases to trimming and J lost 3 bases, with 15 bases between them. The CDR3 region has the DNA TGTGCCAGCAGCCCGGACATATCAAACAATCAGCCCCAGCATTTT. It translates to CASSPDISNNQPQHF.

V and J are TRBV7-9 and TRBJ1-2, with a possible D match to TRBD1 (6 bases). The CDR3 sequence is 12 residues long. V shed 4 bases and J shed 6 bases, with 9 bases lying between them. The germline V gene has CDR1 SEHNR and CDR2 FQNEAQ (reference sequence). The CDR3 reads CASSSTGDGYTF. CDR3 nucleotides: TGTGCCAGCAGCTCGACAGGAGATGGCTACACCTTC.

V and J are TRBV19 and TRBJ1-5; 8 positions match TRBD1. The J segment lost 3 bases and the V segment lost 11 bases, leaving 15 bases of the junction unmatched. Germline V gene sequence: CDR1 LNHDA, CDR2 SQIVND (reference sequence). There are 16 residues in the CDR3. Here the CDR3 reads CASRERDRSYNQPQHF. The CDR3 DNA sequence: TGTGCCTCTAGGGAAAGGGACAGGAGTTACAATCAGCCCCAGCATTTT.

The genes are TRBV10-2 and TRBJ2-1; D unclear. Germline assignment: CDR1 WSHSY and CDR2 SAAADI. This CDR3 contains 13 residues. The V end was cut by 2 bases, the J end by 8 bases, with 10 bases between. The CDR3: CASSEALGYEQFF. CDR3 in DNA: TGCGCCAGCAGTGAGGCCCTCGGCTATGAGCAGTTCTTC.

The chain combines TRBV19 with TRBJ2-1, with 10 positions matching TRBD1. Losses at the gene ends were 5 bases for V and 7 bases for J; bases not matched to a gene: 8. The CDR3 extends over 15 amino acids. The germline CDR1 and CDR2 sequences are LNHDA and SQIVND (reference sequence). CDR3: CASSPRDRGTNEQFF. The CDR3 DNA is TGTGCCAGTAGTCCCCGGGACAGGGGAACAAATGAGCAGTTCTTC.

This sequence joins TRBV7-2 and TRBJ2-2, with 11 bases aligning to TRBD2. The CDR3 is made up of 16 amino acids. Germline CDR1 reads SGHTA; CDR2 reads FQGNSA. V trimming: 3 bases; J trimming: 7 bases; junction bases outside the gene matches: 7. The CDR3: CASSFRLAGSVGELFF. The CDR3 bases are TGTGCCAGCAGCTTTCGACTAGCGGGGAGCGTCGGGGAGCTGTTTTTT.

The V gene is TRBV5-4, the J gene TRBJ1-5; D not resolved. The CDR3 contains 13 residues. Trimming shortened V by 4 bases and J by 7 bases, and 12 bases separated the two germline ends. The germline gives CDR1 SGHNT, CDR2 YYREEE (reference sequence). The CDR3 DNA follows: TGTGCCAGCAGCCGCGACTCATACCAGCCCCAGCATTTT. Residues: CASSRDSYQPQHF.

This rearrangement joins TRBV6-5 to TRBJ1-5; D is unresolved. In germline, CDR1 is MNHEY, CDR2 SVGAGI. CDR3 length equals 13 residues. Trimming left V 2 bases short and J 6 bases short, with 8 bases between. CDR3: CASSYSHSQPQHF. The DNA of the CDR3 is TGTGCCAGCAGTTACAGTCACTCTCAGCCCCAGCATTTT.

This chain connects TRBV3-1 (or the pseudogene TRBV3-2) to TRBJ1-1, with TRBD1 as a possible D gene (6 bases). The CDR3 spans 14 residues. The V and J ends lost 3 bases and 1 base respectively, with 9 bases between them. Germline CDR1 reads LGHDT; CDR2 reads YNNKEL (reference sequence). The CDR3 sequence is CASSHPQGNTEAFF. The CDR3 DNA reads TGTGCCAGCAGCCATCCACAGGGGAACACTGAAGCTTTCTTT.

This sequence joins TRBV20-1 and TRBJ1-4; a possible D gene is TRBD1 (5 bases). The CDR3 has 11 amino acids. V was trimmed by 5 bases and J by 13 bases, leaving 14 bases between them. Germline V gene lookup returns CDR1 DFQATT and CDR2 SNEGSKA (reference sequence). This CDR3 is CSAEQGGRLFF. The CDR3 nucleotides are TGCAGTGCTGAGCAGGGAGGACGACTGTTTTTT.

The V call is TRBV5-1, the J call TRBJ1-1; D is possibly TRBD1 (5 bases). CDR1 SGHRS and CDR2 YFSETQ come from the germline V gene. Trimming pared 4 bases from V and 1 base from J, leaving 14 bases between. The CDR3 spans 15 residues. This CDR3 is CASSPWDSENTEAFF. Written as DNA, the CDR3 is TGCGCCAGCAGCCCTTGGGACTCCGAGAACACTGAAGCTTTCTTT.

This rearrangement joins TRBV30 to TRBJ1-1; D unresolved. Between the trimmed V and J ends, which lost 0 bases and 1 base, there was a span of 6 bases. Germline CDR1 GTSNPN, CDR2 SVGIG (reference sequence). This CDR3 is 13 amino acids long. The CDR3 loop is CAWSVQANTEAFF. The CDR3, as DNA: TGTGCCTGGAGTGTACAAGCGAACACTGAAGCTTTCTTT.

This sequence joins TRBV5-6 and TRBJ2-5; 10 nucleotides match TRBD2. After removal of 0 bases from V and 1 base from J, the junction contained 0 bases not matched to a gene. The CDR3 contains 15 residues. The germline CDR1 and CDR2 sequences are SGHDT and YYEEEE. The chain's CDR3 is CASSLGLAGQETQYF. The CDR3 DNA reads TGTGCCAGCAGCTTGGGACTAGCGGGCCAAGAGACCCAGTACTTC.

The CDR3 sequence: CASSLSPRGQSTDTQYF. In DNA form, the CDR3 reads TGTGCCAGCAGCCTCAGCCCCCGGGGACAAAGCACAGATACGCAGTATTTT. The J gene is TRBJ2-3, the V gene TRBV9; D possibly corresponds to TRBD1 (6 bases). V dropped 4 bases and J dropped 0 bases, with 18 bases sitting between them. CDR3 length: 17 amino acids. CDR1 is SGDLS, CDR2 YYNGEE, per germline.

The chain links TRBV10-3 to TRBJ1-6, with a possible D match to TRBD1 (5 bases). V shed 6 bases and J shed 5 bases, with 8 bases lying between them. CDR3 size: 13 residues. CDR1 and CDR2 from the germline V gene are ENHRY and SYGVKD. In DNA form, the CDR3 reads TGTGCCATCAGGCCAGGGAATAATTCACCCCTCCACTTT. Translated, it gives CAIRPGNNSPLHF.

This chain connects TRBV5-6 to TRBJ1-3, with TRBD1 as a possible D gene (6 bases). V dropped 4 bases and J dropped 2 bases, with 13 bases sitting between them. CDR1 is SGHDT and CDR2 is YYEEEE in the germline V gene. This CDR3 region has 15 residues. The CDR3 is CASSENRATGNTIYF. DNA of the CDR3: TGTGCCAGCAGCGAGAACAGGGCTACTGGAAACACCATATATTTT.

The gene calls are TRBV2 and TRBJ2-1, with 7 bases lining up with TRBD1. Germline CDR1 reads SNHLY; CDR2 reads FYNNEI. V lost 8 bases, J lost 3 bases, and 7 bases stayed unmatched. This CDR3 has 14 residues. The CDR3 here is CASGARTGYNEQFF. CDR3 DNA sequence: TGTGCCAGCGGAGCACGGACAGGCTACAATGAGCAGTTCTTC.